The source of this TCR beta chain is a study of T cells in Graves' hyperthyroidism and ophthalmopathy. Study-level information: Peripheral blood was taken when the disease was first diagnosed, before any treatment began. Regarding the study as a whole: In validation, the model predicted ophthalmopathy. These predictions came a median about 6.5 months before onset.

The investigators amplified TCR beta CDR3 regions from RNA transcripts. HTBI primers were the set used in a first-round RT-PCR of the TCR CDR3. TCRdb reprocessed the multiplex PCR reads via MiXCR and lists one record per CDR3 protein. In the table there are about 690,000 distinct CDR3 sequences, roughly 17% of which are singletons. Notes on this clonotype: Antigen: not known.

Trimming left V 2 bases short and J 1 base short, with 11 bases between. CDR1 and CDR2 from the germline V gene are KGHSH and LQKENI. The CDR3 is 15 residues long. In patients aged 18 to 65, hyperthyroidism was newly diagnosed, with duration under 2 months. Extraction of PBMCs used about 9.2 ml of fresh peripheral blood. The rearrangement joins TRBV18 to TRBJ1-1, with a weak D call TRBD1 (6 bases). Sequences were obtained from blood. This TCR was sampled from a man aged 45-60 years with Graves' hyperthyroidism. The CDR3 loop reads CASSPGGAGNTEAFF. The CDR3 DNA is TGTGCCAGCTCACCAGGGGGGGCAGGGAACACTGAAGCTTTCTTT. Together with reference TRBV18 and TRBJ1-1, the CDR3 gives the full variable domain: NAGVMQNPRHLVRRRGQEARLRCSPMKGHSHVYWYRQLPEEGLKFMVYLQKENIIDESGMPKERFSAEFPKEGPSILRIQQVVRGDSAAYFCASSPGGAGNTEAFFGQGTRLTVV.